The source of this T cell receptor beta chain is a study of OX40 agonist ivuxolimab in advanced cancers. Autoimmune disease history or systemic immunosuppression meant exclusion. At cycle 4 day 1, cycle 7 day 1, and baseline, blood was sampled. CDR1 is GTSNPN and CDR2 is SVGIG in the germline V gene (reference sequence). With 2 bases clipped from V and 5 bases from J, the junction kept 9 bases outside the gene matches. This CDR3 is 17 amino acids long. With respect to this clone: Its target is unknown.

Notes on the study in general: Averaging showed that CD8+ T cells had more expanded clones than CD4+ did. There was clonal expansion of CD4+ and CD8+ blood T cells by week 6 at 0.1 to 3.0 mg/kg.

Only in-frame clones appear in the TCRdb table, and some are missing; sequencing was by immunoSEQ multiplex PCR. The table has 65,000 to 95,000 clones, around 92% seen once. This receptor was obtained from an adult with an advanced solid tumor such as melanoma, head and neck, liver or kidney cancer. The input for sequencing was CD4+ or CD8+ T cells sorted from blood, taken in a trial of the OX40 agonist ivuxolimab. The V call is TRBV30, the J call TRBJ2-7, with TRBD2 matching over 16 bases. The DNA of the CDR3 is TGTGCCTGGAGTTTCCCGGGACTAGCGGGAGGGCGCGACGAGCAGTACTTC. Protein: CAWSFPGLAGGRDEQYF.